This T cell receptor (beta chain) is from a study of prognosis after radiotherapy for stage I lung cancer. Study-wide background: The tumor was squamous cell carcinoma for roughly seven patients; for roughly 12, it was adenocarcinoma.

Peripheral blood, in roughly 5.8-milliliter volumes, was drawn at each of two time points. Concerning this clonotype itself: It differs at one base from a far larger clone, so likely a read error.

Genomic DNA yielded TCR beta CDR3, amplified by two-round multiplex PCR. Round-one PCR had primers specific to each TRBV and TRBJ gene. One entry per CDR3 protein results from TCRdb running MiXCR on the multiplex PCR reads. The sample holds more than 15,000 distinct CDR3 sequences; about a third are singletons and the top ten take around a quarter. In germline, CDR1 is MNHEY, CDR2 SVGAGI. This CDR3 contains 14 residues. Trimming removed 2 bases at V and 8 bases at J, with 13 bases between. Here the sequenced sample was PBMCs, taken before or after stereotactic body radiation therapy (not recorded which). The TCR was taken from a donor aged 50 or older with non-small cell lung cancer. The J gene is TRBJ2-1, the V gene TRBV6-5, with D possibly matching TRBD2 (7 bases). CDR3 in DNA: TGTGCCAGCAGTTACCCGGTAGGGGGGGATGAGCAGTTCTTC. It specifies CASSYPVGGDEQFF.